The 32 T cell receptor beta chains listed next were all sequenced from one sample in a study of blood T cells in healthy people across ages. A second PCR of about 7 to 12 cycles used a sample-barcoded 5' primer and a J-beta primer mix. TCRdb analysed the 5' RACE reads with MiXCR anew, one entry per CDR3 protein. The data contain about 1 million distinct CDR3 sequences, almost 25% of them singletons. This same sample was also part of a study on T cells of mothers and their children.

Sequenced: blood. All receptors derive from a girl aged 2-15 years in good health.

V gene TRBV20-1 combines with J gene TRBJ2-1, with TRBD2 matching 13 bases. The CDR3 extends over 18 amino acids. From germline, CDR1 is DFQATT and CDR2 SNEGSKA (reference sequence). With 5 bases clipped from V and 4 bases from J, the junction kept 14 bases outside the gene matches. CDR3 residues: CSAPSFTSGRASYNEQFF. The CDR3 DNA follows: TGCAGTGCTCCCTCTTTCACTAGCGGGAGGGCCTCTTACAATGAGCAGTTCTTC.

The J gene is TRBJ2-1, the V gene TRBV14, with TRBD2 identical over 8 bases. V trimming: 7 bases; J trimming: 7 bases; junction bases outside the gene matches: 9. Germline V gives CDR1 SGHDN, CDR2 FVKESK. This CDR3 region has 14 residues. This CDR3 reads CASKETSVVNEQFF. The CDR3 DNA sequence: TGTGCCAGCAAGGAGACTAGCGTCGTAAATGAGCAGTTCTTC.

J is TRBJ2-3 and V is TRBV6-2 or TRBV6-3, with TRBD2 identical over 8 bases. V shed 1 base, J shed 4 bases, and the junction held 4 bases outside the gene matches. The CDR3 totals 15 residues. Germline CDR1 and CDR2: MNHEY and SVGEGT. The CDR3 spells CASSYLAGLADTQYF. In DNA, the CDR3 is TGTGCCAGCAGTTACTTAGCGGGGTTAGCAGATACGCAGTATTTT.

The CDR3 coding sequence is TGCGCCAGCAGCTTGATGAGGGAAGGCAGTGAGCAGTTCTTC. Translating it yields CASSLMREGSEQFF. The chain recombines TRBV5-1 with TRBJ2-1, with D possibly TRBD2 on 5 matching bases. The CDR3 is 14 residues long. Trimming left V 1 base short and J 9 bases short, with 14 bases between. Germline CDR1 SGHRS, CDR2 YFSETQ.

This clonotype was seen a single time. The chain recombines TRBV18 with TRBJ1-5, with D uncertain. V was clipped by 1 base and J by 4 bases, with 11 bases between them. The V gene's germline CDR1 is KGHSH and CDR2 LQKENI. The CDR3 extends over 15 amino acids. CDR3 protein: CASSPQKGTNQPQHF. In DNA, the CDR3 is TGTGCCAGCTCACCACAGAAGGGCACTAATCAGCCCCAGCATTTT.

The chain joins TRBV4-2 to TRBJ2-4; 13 bases fit TRBD2. The CDR3 consists of 16 residues. CDR1 and CDR2 from the germline V gene are LGHNA and YNFKEQ. The ends lost 4 bases at V and 1 base at J; junction bases unmatched: 1. The CDR3 loop is CASSPGLAGAKNIQYF. The CDR3 region has the DNA TGTGCCAGCAGCCCGGGACTAGCGGGGGCCAAAAACATTCAGTACTTC.

The V gene is TRBV13, the J gene TRBJ2-1, with 14 bases that match TRBD2. This CDR3 contains 17 residues. The V gene end was trimmed by 5 bases and the J gene end by 4 bases; junction bases not matched to a gene: 7. Germline CDR1 PRHDT, CDR2 FYEKMQ (reference sequence). CDR3 in DNA: TGTGCCAGCAGCCCGAAAGGACTAGCGGGAGGATACAATGAGCAGTTCTTC. Protein: CASSPKGLAGGYNEQFF.

In this sample, this clonotype turned up many times. The chain combines TRBV5-1 with TRBJ1-2, with 12 positions matching TRBD1. The CDR3 length is 15 residues. With 1 base clipped from V and 6 bases from J, the junction kept 4 bases outside the gene matches. Per the germline V gene, CDR1 is SGHRS and CDR2 is YFSETQ. CDR3: CASSLSGTGGDGYTF. DNA of the CDR3: TGCGCCAGCAGCTTGTCCGGGACAGGGGGCGATGGCTACACCTTC.

The rearrangement links TRBV29-1 to TRBJ2-1, with TRBD2 identical over 12 bases. Germline CDR1 SQVTM, CDR2 ANQGSEA. The V gene end was trimmed by 8 bases and the J gene end by 6 bases; junction bases not matched to a gene: 5. This CDR3 is 13 amino acids long. CDR3 in DNA: TGCAGCTCAGGACTAGCGGGACGCAATGAGCAGTTCTTC. Translating it yields CSSGLAGRNEQFF.

The chain uses TRBV4-2 and TRBJ2-7, with 8 nucleotides matching TRBD2. Germline CDR1 LGHNA, CDR2 YNFKEQ. CDR3 size: 18 residues. The trim removed 0 bases at V and 5 bases at J, leaving 15 bases unmatched. In nucleotides, the CDR3 is TGTGCCAGCAGCCAAGATAGCGGGAACGTTCGTTTGGATAACGAGCAGTACTTC. Translated, it gives CASSQDSGNVRLDNEQYF.

This chain links TRBV28 with TRBJ2-1; D gene ambiguous. Germline V gene sequence: CDR1 MDHEN, CDR2 SYDVKM. This CDR3 comprises 11 residues. Trimming removed 2 bases from V and 9 bases from J, with 5 bases in between. CDR3 residues: CASSLNTEQFF. The DNA of the CDR3 is TGTGCCAGCAGTTTAAATACTGAGCAGTTCTTC.

This clonotype was seen only a few times. This rearrangement joins TRBV5-6 to TRBJ2-5; D might be TRBD1 (5 bases). The V end was cut by 0 bases, the J end by 0 bases, with 6 bases between. The CDR3 runs 14 residues. Per the germline V gene, CDR1 is SGHDT and CDR2 is YYEEEE. CDR3 in amino acids: CASSLATDQETQYF. In DNA form, the CDR3 reads TGTGCCAGCAGCTTGGCGACAGACCAAGAGACCCAGTACTTC.

This chain uses TRBV4-3 with TRBJ1-2, with TRBD1 as a possible D gene (5 bases). CDR3 length: 17 amino acids. V was shortened by 0 bases and J by 1 base, with 15 bases between the two germline ends. Germline assignment: CDR1 LGHNA and CDR2 YSLEER. CDR3 protein: CASSQDWGALDNYGYTF. In DNA, the CDR3 is TGCGCCAGCAGCCAAGATTGGGGCGCGCTGGATAACTATGGCTACACCTTC.

The sample holds a few counts of this clonotype. The chain employs TRBV29-1 and TRBJ2-5; D is unclear. The CDR3 is made up of 13 amino acids. With 4 bases removed from V and 2 bases from J, the gap between germline ends came to 11 bases. CDR1 SQVTM and CDR2 ANQGSEA come from the germline V gene. The CDR3 nucleotides read TGCAGCGTTGTCCTCCGGTATCAAGAGACCCAGTACTTC. It specifies CSVVLRYQETQYF.

This clonotype has a handful of counts. This chain joins TRBV2 and TRBJ2-3, with D possibly being TRBD2 (7 bases). This CDR3 contains 15 residues. Trimming took 10 bases from V and 9 from J, leaving 26 bases between them. CDR1 is SNHLY and CDR2 is FYNNEI in the germline V gene. The CDR3 nucleotides are TGTGCCACAAAAGAGAGGGGGGGCCCTTCTTTCACGCAGTATTTT. Protein sequence: CATKERGGPSFTQYF.

This clonotype was observed a few times. V usage is TRBV5-1 and J usage is TRBJ1-1; 7 bases are shared with TRBD1. CDR3 size: 14 residues. Germline lookup yields CDR1 SGHRS and CDR2 YFSETQ. The junction had 5 bases not matched to a gene; V was cut back by 6 bases and J by 0 bases. CDR3 sequence (DNA): TGCGCCAGCACCCACAGGGGCCTGAACACTGAAGCTTTCTTT. As protein: CASTHRGLNTEAFF.

This clonotype was seen just once. A much bigger clone sits one base away, suggesting this may be a read error. The V call is TRBV5-1, the J call TRBJ1-2; D gene unclear. V was shortened by 0 bases and J by 4 bases, with 16 bases between the two germline ends. CDR1 and CDR2 (germline): SGHRS, YFSETQ. The CDR3 is 16 residues long. The CDR3 spells CASSLDSGPTTYGYTF. The CDR3 DNA follows: TGCGCCAGCAGCTTGGATTCAGGCCCGACTACCTATGGCTACACCTTC.

CDR3 in amino acids: CASSQEASSGRPYEQYF. The CDR3, as DNA: TGCGCCAGCAGCCAAGAGGCGTCTAGCGGCCGTCCCTACGAGCAGTACTTC. The V and J genes are TRBV4-3 and TRBJ2-7; TRBD2 matches 7 bases. Germline V gene lookup returns CDR1 LGHNA and CDR2 YSLEER. The V segment lost 0 bases and the J segment 2 bases; nucleotides outside the gene matches: 10. The CDR3 covers 17 residues.

The J gene is TRBJ2-4, the V gene TRBV11-3; tentatively, D is TRBD2 (5 bases). Trimming stripped 5 bases from V and 0 bases from J, with 11 bases between. The CDR3 loop spans 15 amino acids. The germline CDR1 and CDR2 sequences are SGHNT and YENEEA. The CDR3 loop is CASSRSGIAKNIQYF. Written as DNA, the CDR3 is TGTGCCAGCAGCCGGTCGGGAATAGCCAAAAACATTCAGTACTTC.

The chain links TRBV10-3 to TRBJ2-1; D is unclear. The end of the DNA is better explained by TRBJ2-7, so the J call may be wrong. Germline V CDR1 and CDR2: ENHRY, SYGVKD. The CDR3 covers 14 residues. The CDR3 nucleotides are TGTGCCAGTTGGCAAGGTGAGGTATCCTACGAGCAGTACTTC. Its protein product is CASWQGEVSYEQYF.

V and J are TRBV7-2 and TRBJ2-5; D perhaps matches TRBD1 (8 bases). Between the trimmed V and J ends, which lost 3 bases and 9 bases, there was a span of 14 bases. The CDR3 length is 13 residues. Per the germline V gene, CDR1 is SGHTA and CDR2 is FQGNSA. The chain's CDR3 is CASSFRQGRAQYF. The CDR3 region has the DNA TGTGCCAGCAGCTTTCGACAGGGGAGGGCCCAGTACTTC.

This clonotype was counted ten times or more. This chain joins TRBV7-8 and TRBJ2-5, with D unresolved. TRBJ2-7 explains the end of the DNA better; the J call may be wrong. The CDR3 sequence is 13 residues long. CDR1 and CDR2 from the germline V gene are SGHVS and FQNEAQ. This CDR3 is CASSLEQSYEQYF. In DNA form, the CDR3 reads TGTGCCAGCAGCTTAGAGCAGTCCTACGAGCAGTACTTC.

This sequence joins TRBV28 and TRBJ1-2, with D tentatively TRBD1 (6 bases). Germline loops: CDR1 MDHEN, CDR2 SYDVKM. V dropped 2 bases and J dropped 8 bases, with 18 bases sitting between them. The CDR3 is 15 residues long. CDR3 sequence: CASSLPIPGQGGYTF. DNA of the CDR3: TGTGCCAGCAGTTTACCCATTCCGGGACAAGGAGGCTACACCTTC.

The chain couples TRBV6-5 to TRBJ2-1, with 7 nucleotides matching TRBD1. The CDR3 runs 14 residues. Losses at the gene ends were 5 bases for V and 2 bases for J; bases not matched to a gene: 3. Germline V lookup: CDR1 MNHEY, CDR2 SVGAGI. CDR3 nucleotides: TGTGCCAGCAGTGGGACAGCGGCCTACAATGAGCAGTTCTTC. This codes for CASSGTAAYNEQFF.

This clonotype was seen more than once but under ten times. The chain uses TRBV6-5 and TRBJ2-5; TRBD1 aligns across 10 bases. Near its end, the DNA agrees better with TRBJ2-7, so the J call may be wrong. The CDR3 length is 16 residues. The germline gives CDR1 MNHEY, CDR2 SVGAGI. The CDR3 protein is CASSYALGQGTYEQYF. CDR3 DNA sequence: TGTGCCAGCAGTTACGCACTGGGACAGGGGACCTACGAGCAGTACTTC.

This clonotype was detected a few times. The chain has TRBV14 and TRBJ1-1; 7 bases are shared with TRBD1. The CDR3 contains 15 residues. Germline CDR1 reads SGHDN; CDR2 reads FVKESK. V trimming: 4 bases; J trimming: 1 base; junction bases outside the gene matches: 6. The CDR3 sequence: CASSRGGGENTEAFF. The DNA for the CDR3 is TGTGCCAGCAGCCGGGGAGGGGGCGAGAACACTGAAGCTTTCTTT.

The chain recombines TRBV5-1 with TRBJ2-5; 8 bases are a match to TRBD1. This CDR3 region has 15 residues. Germline assignment: CDR1 SGHRS and CDR2 YFSETQ. V dropped 0 bases and J dropped 3; count of bases not matched to a gene: 4. In DNA, the CDR3 is TGCGCCAGCAGCTTGGATGGGACAGGCAAAGAGACCCAGTACTTC. As protein: CASSLDGTGKETQYF.

The CDR3 here is CASSLGGGGGLETQYF. DNA of the CDR3: TGTGCCAGCAGTTTGGGGGGTGGCGGGGGGTTGGAGACCCAGTACTTC. V usage is TRBV6-5 and J usage is TRBJ2-5; 8 bases agree with TRBD2. Germline V CDR1 and CDR2: MNHEY, SVGAGI. The length of the CDR3 is 16 residues. The ends lost 4 bases at V and 5 bases at J; junction bases unmatched: 12.

The gene calls are TRBV7-6 and TRBJ2-5; TRBD2 matches at 7 bases. Losses at the gene ends were 2 bases for V and 4 bases for J; bases not matched to a gene: 4. Germline V gene lookup returns CDR1 SGHVS and CDR2 FNYEAQ. This CDR3 is built from 14 residues. In DNA form, the CDR3 reads TGTGCCAGCAGCTTACAAAGCGGGGTAGAGACCCAGTACTTC. It yields the protein CASSLQSGVETQYF. The variable domain in full, completed from reference TRBV7-6 and TRBJ2-5, reads GAGVSQSPRYKVTKRGQDVALRCDPISGHVSLYWYRQALGQGPEFLTYFNYEAQQDKSGLPNDRFSAERPEGSISTLTIQRTEQRDSAMYRCASSLQSGVETQYFGPGTRLLVL.

This clonotype has only a few counts. The junction differs from germline at one of its ends, possibly a read error. The CDR3, as DNA: TGTGCCAGCAGCTTAGAATCAGGGGCCACTGAAGCTTTCTTT. The encoded protein is CASSLESGATEAFF. The chain carries TRBV5-1 and TRBJ1-1, with D possibly matching TRBD1 (6 bases). Germline CDR1 SGHRS, CDR2 YFSETQ. CDR3 length: 14 residues.

This chain uses TRBV28 with TRBJ2-7, with 7 bases aligning to TRBD1. CDR1 is MDHEN and CDR2 is SYDVKM in the germline V gene. The CDR3 length is 12 residues. CDR3 in amino acids: CATSGQQDEQYF. The CDR3 DNA reads TGTGCGACTTCGGGACAGCAGGACGAGCAGTACTTC.

This clonotype was detected only a few times. The V gene is TRBV5-1, the J gene TRBJ2-3; D may be TRBD1 or TRBD2 (5 bases each). Germline V gene sequence: CDR1 SGHRS, CDR2 YFSETQ. The CDR3 contains 18 residues. The V end lost 2 bases, the J end lost 4 bases, and 23 bases lay between the germline ends. The CDR3 here is CASSLGATRDAGSDTQYF. The CDR3 nucleotides read TGCGCCAGCAGCTTAGGGGCCACCAGGGACGCCGGATCAGATACGCAGTATTTT. Filled out from reference TRBV5-1 and TRBJ2-3, the complete variable domain reads KAGVTQTPRYLIKTRGQQVTLSCSPISGHRSVSWYQQTPGQGLQFLFEYFSETQRNKGNFPGRFSGRQFSNSRSEMNVSTLELGDSALYLCASSLGATRDAGSDTQYFGPGTRLTVL.